The following is a T cell receptor beta chain sequence with its context. This sample is drawn from a study of beta chain features in type 1 diabetes. Background on the study: Cell yields, gender and age were comparable in patients and healthy donors. All samples yielded some 100,000,000 examined sorted cells.

The CDR3 has 15 amino acids. Germline V gene lookup returns CDR1 SGHAT and CDR2 FQNNGV. The J segment lost 6 bases and the V segment lost 4 bases, leaving 5 bases of the junction unmatched. Investigators reverse transcribed all isolated RNA, so they sequenced expressed TCRB transcripts. Using immunoSEQ multiplex PCR, the repertoire was profiled, and TCRdb retains in-frame clones only, with some absent. Of 20,000 to 25,000 clones listed, roughly three quarters are singletons. Sorting based on CD45RO/CCR7/CD25/CD127/CD95/CD27 separated CD4+ naive, central memory, regulatory and stem cell-like memory cells.

The J gene is TRBJ2-1, the V gene TRBV11-2, with 11 nucleotides matching TRBD1. Sequences were obtained from Tregs from blood. This receptor was taken from a woman aged 40-49 years in good health. CDR3 coding DNA: TGTGCCAGCAGCTCGGGACAGGGGGAGGTCAATGAGCAGTTCTTC. Translating it yields CASSSGQGEVNEQFF.